This T cell receptor beta chain stems from a study of shared clonotypes between healthy human individuals. Regarding the study as a whole: The authors sampled blood alone, and tissue repertoires likely differ. Few donors limited the genetic and exposure-history diversity represented. It was expected that sequencing depth would affect clonotype sharing among donors.

Using immunoSEQ multiplex PCR, the repertoire was profiled, and TCRdb retains in-frame clones only, with some absent. Here the sample spans about 510,000 clones, 79% being singletons. As concerns this clone: The antigen is undetermined.

Trimming removed 0 bases at V and 2 bases at J, with 12 bases between. The CDR3 is made up of 15 amino acids. Germline lookup yields CDR1 SGHRS and CDR2 YFSETQ. This receptor was identified in a woman between 35 and 50 years old in good health. Some clones in this sample may be carry-over from other donors' samples. The chain combines TRBV5-1 with TRBJ2-7; D gene uncertain. Sequences were obtained from PBMCs. The CDR3 loop is CASSLVGLHPYEQYF. The CDR3 nucleotides are TGCGCCAGCAGCTTGGTAGGGTTGCACCCCTACGAGCAGTACTTC. Looking up the rest from reference TRBV5-1 and TRBJ2-7 gives the full variable domain: KAGVTQTPRYLIKTRGQQVTLSCSPISGHRSVSWYQQTPGQGLQFLFEYFSETQRNKGNFPGRFSGRQFSNSRSEMNVSTLELGDSALYLCASSLVGLHPYEQYFGPGTRLTVT.